This is a list of T cell receptor beta chains from one sample in a study of blood T cell repertoires in COVID-19. Libraries were prepared by immunoSEQ multiplex PCR; TCRdb keeps only in-frame clonotypes and omits some of them. Of about 160,000 clones detected, roughly 83% appear once; the ten largest clones hold approximately 4.4%. Sequencing was carried out using PBMCs or T cells enriched from blood (not recorded which). Receptors originate from a woman in her fifties or sixties who had recovered from COVID-19. CDR3s include the opening cysteine and the closing phenylalanine or tryptophan. Fields, in order: V gene, D gene, clone size, J gene, CDR3 protein, CDR3 DNA. D genes are given only for firm matches. The size field is filled for only some rows; it gives once, few, many or a size class.

>TRBV6-5|TRBD2|.|TRBJ2-3
CASSYASGMEGDTQYF
TGTGCCAGCAGTTACGCAAGCGGGATGGAGGGAGATACGCAGTATTTT
>TRBV6-5|.|once|TRBJ2-5
CASSEIGETQYF
TGTGCCAGCAGCGAGATCGGAGAGACCCAGTACTTC
>TRBV4-2|.|.|TRBJ1-1
CASRARGQNFRNTEAFF
TGTGCCAGCAGGGCCCGTGGACAGAACTTCAGGAACACTGAAGCTTTCTTT
>TRBV25-1|.|.|TRBJ1-2
CASSEFDGYGYTF
TGTGCCAGCAGTGAATTCGACGGGTATGGCTACACCTTC
>TRBV7-2|.|few|TRBJ2-3
CASSPGGPDTQYF
TGTGCCAGCAGCCCAGGGGGGCCAGATACGCAGTATTTT
>TRBV7-2|TRBD1|few|TRBJ2-1
CASSSPGQGANEQFF
TGTGCCAGCAGTTCCCCCGGACAGGGGGCCAATGAGCAGTTCTTC
>TRBV7-9|TRBD1|.|TRBJ2-3
CASSLTGGVDTQYF
TGTGCCAGCAGCCTGACAGGGGGCGTAGATACGCAGTATTTT
>TRBV9|TRBD2|.|TRBJ2-1
CASSVGSRGVNEQFF
TGTGCCAGCAGCGTAGGGTCGCGGGGGGTCAATGAGCAGTTCTTC
>TRBV6-5|.|.|TRBJ1-2
CASSYSLGGVSYGYTF
TGTGCCAGCAGTTACTCGTTGGGGGGGGTAAGCTATGGCTACACCTTC
>TRBV30|.|.|TRBJ1-1
CAENLGGAEAFF
TGTGCCGAGAATCTGGGAGGGGCTGAAGCTTTCTTT
>TRBV11-2|TRBD2|.|TRBJ2-1
CASRLAGGSYNEQFF
TGTGCCAGCAGATTAGCGGGGGGCTCCTACAATGAGCAGTTCTTC
>TRBV5-1|.|.|TRBJ1-6
CASRAGGVYYNSPLHF
TGCGCCAGCAGGGCGGGAGGGGTCTACTATAATTCACCCCTCCACTTT
>TRBV12-3/TRBV12-4|.|.|TRBJ1-5
CASSLTRGKPQHF
TGTGCCAGCAGTTTAACCCGGGGGAAGCCCCAGCATTTT
>TRBV5-4|TRBD1|.|TRBJ1-2
CASSLGGQGYGYTF
TGTGCCAGCAGCTTGGGAGGACAGGGCTATGGCTACACCTTC
>TRBV5-5|.|once|TRBJ1-1
CASSLRDAGVNTEAFF
TGTGCCAGCAGCTTGAGGGACGCAGGGGTGAACACTGAAGCTTTCTTT
>TRBV19|.|.|TRBJ1-1
CASSREGRTEAFF
TGTGCCAGTAGTCGGGAGGGGCGCACTGAAGCTTTCTTT
>TRBV7-9|.|.|TRBJ2-5
CASSSSRGRGSEETQYF
TGTGCCAGCAGCTCCTCCCGGGGAAGGGGGTCCGAAGAGACCCAGTACTTC
>TRBV19|TRBD1|once|TRBJ1-5
CATRDRAWQPQHF
TGTGCCACCCGGGACAGGGCATGGCAGCCCCAGCATTTT
>TRBV11-3|.|once|TRBJ1-1
CASSFAPGVNTEAFF
TGTGCCAGCAGCTTCGCCCCGGGAGTGAACACTGAAGCTTTCTTT
>TRBV7-2|.|.|TRBJ1-2
CASSSLTDTYGYTF
TGTGCCAGCAGCAGCCTAACAGACACATATGGCTACACCTTC
>TRBV28|.|.|TRBJ1-3
CASSLGGVFSGNTIYF
TGTGCCAGCAGTTTAGGAGGGGTATTCTCTGGAAACACCATATATTTT
>TRBV28|TRBD2|.|TRBJ2-1
CATQRGAYNEQFF
TGTGCCACCCAGCGGGGGGCCTACAATGAGCAGTTCTTC
>TRBV11-3|.|many|TRBJ1-1
CASSLDTFEAFF
TGTGCCAGCAGCTTAGACACTTTTGAAGCTTTCTTT
>TRBV19|TRBD1|.|TRBJ1-1
CASSMDRGLTEAFF
TGTGCCAGTAGTATGGACAGGGGCCTCACTGAAGCTTTCTTT
>TRBV5-4|TRBD2|.|TRBJ2-3
CASSRIAGATDTQYF
TGTGCCAGCAGCCGAATAGCGGGGGCCACAGATACGCAGTATTTT
>TRBV7-8|TRBD2|once|TRBJ2-1
CASTPRERGENEQFF
TGTGCCAGCACCCCGAGGGAGCGGGGGGAAAATGAGCAGTTCTTC
>TRBV7-2|.|.|TRBJ2-1
CASSPQEGEQFF
TGTGCCAGCAGCCCCCAGGAGGGTGAGCAGTTCTTC
>TRBV7-2|.|.|TRBJ1-5
CASSITQGNQPQHF
TGTGCCAGCAGCATCACCCAGGGAAACCAGCCCCAGCATTTT
>TRBV19|.|.|TRBJ2-5
CASSDTLQETQYF
TGTGCCAGTAGTGACACACTCCAAGAGACCCAGTACTTC
>TRBV10-3|TRBD1|.|TRBJ2-5
CAISQGVTETQYF
TGTGCCATCAGCCAGGGGGTAACGGAGACCCAGTACTTC
>TRBV7-9|TRBD2|.|TRBJ2-1
CASSSRLAGGPRNNEQFF
TGTGCCAGCAGCTCCAGACTAGCGGGAGGGCCCCGGAACAATGAGCAGTTCTTC
>TRBV6-2/TRBV6-3|TRBD2|.|TRBJ2-1
CASSSPAGGLNEQFF
TGTGCCAGCAGTTCGCCAGCGGGAGGCCTCAATGAGCAGTTCTTC
>TRBV7-6|.|.|TRBJ1-1
CASSSVTGNTEAFF
TGTGCCAGCAGCTCCGTTACAGGGAACACTGAAGCTTTCTTT
>TRBV28|.|.|TRBJ1-6
CASSGGSSYNSPLHF
TGTGCCAGCAGCGGCGGGAGCTCCTATAATTCACCCCTCCACTTT
>TRBV27|.|.|TRBJ1-1
CASRFRGIGRDTEAFF
TGTGCCAGCAGATTTAGAGGGATCGGTAGGGACACTGAAGCTTTCTTT
>TRBV7-3|.|.|TRBJ2-2
CASSLGARELFF
TGTGCCAGCAGCTTAGGGGCCCGGGAGCTGTTTTTT
>TRBV29-1|.|.|TRBJ1-6
CSVRESNSPLHF
TGCAGCGTAAGAGAATCTAATTCACCCCTCCACTTT
>TRBV27|.|few|TRBJ1-1
CASTGGGNTEAFF
TGTGCCAGCACCGGGGGGGGAAACACTGAAGCTTTCTTT
>TRBV5-1|.|.|TRBJ2-1
CASRTEWDTEQFF
TGCGCCAGCAGGACGGAGTGGGACACTGAGCAGTTCTTC
>TRBV23-1|.|.|TRBJ1-5
CASSQWIGSEVQPQHF
TGCGCCAGCAGTCAGTGGATTGGGTCCGAGGTGCAGCCCCAGCATTTT
>TRBV7-9|TRBD1|.|TRBJ2-5
CASSPGQAQETQYF
TGTGCCAGCAGCCCAGGACAGGCCCAAGAGACCCAGTACTTC